The present T cell receptor beta chain was sequenced within a study of cytomegalovirus exposure and HLA in healthy donors (dated by TCRdb to 2016 to 2017). Broadly, across the study: An earlier analysis of several hundred of the donors reported approximately 300 Gb of sequence data and some 120 million unique TCR beta sequences from 150 million to 200 million T cells. Roughly 300 gigabases of sequencing data and around 85 million unique TCR sequences made up an early release that covered around 640 HLA-typed donors. The genetic ancestry cluster associated with self-reported Caucasian donors included over 65% of the approximately 430 genotyped donors. The study was designed to test whether signatures of past pathogen exposure could be identified by cataloging public T cell receptors. Using immunosequencing, the study profiled T cell repertoires from 550 to 750 subjects and related those repertoires to cytomegalovirus serostatus. Besides the first cohort of 666 subjects, a separate validation cohort made up of 120 different subjects was used. High-throughput TCR immunosequencing, statistical association of individual TCRs with disease status, and machine learning were combined to predict cytomegalovirus infection status. To study patterns of TCR occurrence, a later analysis re-analyzed previously published TCR beta repertoires from several hundred donors and added high-resolution HLA genotyping. Rather than using new phenotypic data, the later analysis identified candidate immune exposures from TCR beta sequences and from how often those sequences occurred across donors. To decide whether each TCR beta V gene segment behaved as functional or pseudogenic, an earlier analysis of fewer than 750 of the donors relied on high-throughput TCR beta sequencing. Alongside the repertoire data, information on donor age, sex, ethnicity and CMV serostatus was compiled. In a later genetic analysis, genome-wide SNP genotypes for about 65% of the 666 donors were used, and that subset was treated as a discovery cohort. All discovery cohort repertoires had been generated on a single sequencing platform. Both class I and class II loci were covered by HLA typing, at four-digit resolution. The number of typed donors differed by locus: roughly 629-640 for A, B, C, DRB1 and DQB1; 522 for DQA1; over 600 for DPA1; and roughly 450 for DPB1. Because of strong linkage in the cohort, four to six DR-DQ haplotypes were treated as single units for association and clustering. Across some 400 genotyped donors of the cohort, an average of approximately 240,000 unique TCR beta nucleotide sequences per donor were sequenced, and around 19% of those sequences were non-productive. Paper-wide results and their limitations: When HLA alleles, especially DR and DQ, strongly co-occurred, TCR associations were difficult to assign to individual alleles. A later analysis found that HLA-associated TCR beta chains were more clonally expanded and had lower generation probabilities than equally common non-associated chains. Because the 87-base-pair reads could not distinguish some IMGT-functional V segments, including TRBV6-2 and TRBV6-3, those segments were excluded. The cohort was sequenced for TCR beta chains only, and without alpha or paired-chain data the features that could be detected were limited. Most TCR sequences were seen in very few donors, while some public TCRs were found in many individuals. According to a later analysis, parvovirus B19, influenza, CMV and Epstein-Barr virus appeared linked to several top co-occurrence clusters. According to the authors, the approach could potentially be generalized to other disease states and immunological phenotypes. A later genetic analysis reported fewer N-insertions in productive TCRs among donors in an Asian-associated ancestry cluster than the roughly 700-donor mean. Because HLA typing was unavailable for some donors at each locus, only the typed subset was used in association tests. A total of 150 to 200 TCR beta chains were listed by the study as associated with cytomegalovirus. Presence/absence analyses assumed roughly uniform sequencing depth across donors, an assumption that may not hold. Linkage disequilibrium might explain the correlated functional status among segregating V segments, but an unknown experimental factor could not be excluded. Most CMV-associated TCR beta chains appeared to be HLA-restricted in a later analysis, and the HLA associations seemed to be driven largely by CMV exposure. Because counts were too low, roughly 16 rarely observed V segments, including chromosome 9 orphons, were excluded from the earlier analysis of roughly 580 of the donors. The classifier was reported to diagnose cytomegalovirus status with high specificity and sensitivity in both the original cohort and the validation cohort. A further reported finding was that TCR beta sequences accurately predicted the HLA-A and HLA-B alleles for most subjects in the first cohort. A group of highly shared sequence variants was considered likely to be a technical artifact of the sequencing pipeline. In a later analysis, the rate of TCR association differed among HLA loci, with DRB1 alleles having the most associated TCRs and HLA-C alleles having the fewest. The only immune exposure information available for the cohort was CMV serostatus. In an earlier analysis of about 600 of the donors, most TCR beta V segments appeared in productive rearrangements about 87% or about 30% of the time, broadly matching IMGT annotations. Three of the identified cytomegalovirus-associated TCR beta chains were confirmed in vitro to be specific for cytomegalovirus antigens. An association between a missense DCLRE1C variant and V-gene and J-gene trimming of TCR beta chains was found in a later genetic analysis and replicated in an independent cohort. At a false discovery rate of 0.05, a later analysis linked 16,000 or so TCR beta sequences to specific HLA alleles.

The germline V gene specifies MGHRA as CDR1 and YSYEKL as CDR2. Trimmed from V: 0 bases; trimmed from J: 4 bases; junction bases lacking a gene match: 4. Reading from cysteine to phenylalanine, the CDR3 counts 16 amino acids. Only CDR3 DNA remains: 48 bases, in frame from the first base. The cohort was made up of 650 to 700 healthy bone marrow donors. All cohort members were sampled while nominally healthy, although unrecorded immune exposures were likely present. The donor was CMV seronegative and was included in the group of over 300 seronegative cohort members. Each donor provided a peripheral blood sample, and peripheral blood mononuclear cells were used for TCR beta sequencing. Genomic DNA was extracted from the blood cell samples with the Qiagen DNeasy Blood Extraction Kit. On this clone: The specificity of this receptor is unknown. No much larger clone exists at a distance of one base, and base qualities are not known.

Receptor amplification or capture employed the immunoSEQ multiplex PCR assay. For the multiplex PCR, a mixture combining 60 forward primers for TCR Vbeta segments and 13 reverse primers for TCR Jbeta segments was used. The CDR3 region of rearranged TCR beta genes was amplified from genomic DNA by a multiplex PCR assay. The amplified TCR beta libraries were sequenced on the Illumina HiSeq System as 87-base-pair reads. The original pipeline was this. In a later analysis, some 80 million unique TCR beta chains were counted across the 650 to 750 repertoires, and roughly 11 million of these chains were shared by at least two donors. To remove PCR and sequencing errors, raw reads were error-corrected and collapsed into unique sequences using a nearest-neighbor algorithm that merged closely related sequences. Alignment of CDR3 sequences to IMGT reference sequences was used to assign V, D and J gene segments. Each retained sequence needed at least a six-nucleotide match to both a V gene segment and a J gene segment. A rearrangement counted as productive if the CDR3 had no stop codons and remained in frame with V and J, and every other rearrangement counted as non-productive. CDR3 was defined by IMGT convention, running from the second conserved V-encoded cysteine to the conserved J-encoded phenylalanine. Sequences without an unambiguous match to a single V gene segment were excluded from the earlier analysis of approximately 560 of the donors. An earlier analysis of a few hundred of the donors called V segments functional above 56.7% productive rearrangements and segregating when the between-donor standard deviation exceeded 5%. A statistical classification framework was developed to diagnose cytomegalovirus status using the catalog of TCR beta chain sequences. In a later analysis, V and J genes were assigned by comparing TCR nucleotide sequences against IMGT/GENE-DB human TR gene sequences. In a later analysis, CDR3 sequences and most-parsimonious VDJ recombination scenarios were assigned using the TCRdist pipeline. In a later analysis, each TCR beta chain was defined by its CDR3 amino acid sequence together with its V-gene family, and reads without a unique V-gene family were excluded. To address suspected cross-contamination and a sequencing artifact, a later analysis removed over 500 highly shared, low-generation-probability nucleotide sequences. In a later analysis, a clonal expansion index for each public chain was calculated from normalized within-repertoire ranks of inferred template counts. In a later analysis, generation probabilities were computed using a VDJ recombination model fitted to out-of-frame rearrangements, and the results were checked against IGoR. Hypergeometric tests were used in a later analysis to score TCR-TCR, TCR-HLA and TCR-CMV co-occurrence, with a repertoire-size bias correction applied to the TCR pairs. False discovery rates were estimated in a later analysis by permuting HLA or CMV assignments 20 times. A later analysis grouped co-occurring TCRs with DBSCAN, adding TCRdist sequence similarity when clustering within HLA-allele-positive subsets. Repertoires with fewer than 30,000 or more than 120,000 public chains were left out of co-occurrence clustering, as were about 5 repertoires with anomalous nucleotide sharing. TCRdb retrieved this table from immuneACCESS and kept in-frame rearrangements only. Not all clones are present; in checked studies, unresolved V genes account for under half, and no reason is known for the remainder. The DNA was the basis for D and trimming; V, J and clone size are from that table. The sample table shows approximately 130,000 clones, and about four fifths are seen once. The top ten constitute roughly 2.2% of the sample.

This chain joins TRBV4-1 to TRBJ1-1, and TRBD1 aligns with 11 junction nucleotides. This receptor was obtained from a woman aged 40 to 55 in good health and CMV-seronegative. The material sequenced was PBMCs. The base sequence is TGCGCCAGCAGCCAAGAATCAGGGACAGGGGGCACTGAAGCTTTCTTT. Translated, this gives CASSQESGTGGTEAFF.